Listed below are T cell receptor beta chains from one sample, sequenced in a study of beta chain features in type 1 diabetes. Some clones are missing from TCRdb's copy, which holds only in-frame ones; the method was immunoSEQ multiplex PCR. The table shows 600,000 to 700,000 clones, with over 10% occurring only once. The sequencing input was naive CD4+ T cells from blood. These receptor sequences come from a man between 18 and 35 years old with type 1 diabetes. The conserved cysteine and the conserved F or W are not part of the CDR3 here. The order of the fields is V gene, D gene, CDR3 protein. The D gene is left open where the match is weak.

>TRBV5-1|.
ASSLAQEIDEQF
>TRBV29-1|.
SAELNEGTEAF
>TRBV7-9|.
ASSRGDTQY
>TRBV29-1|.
SVVRGEVGNIQY
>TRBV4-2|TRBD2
ASSPLGLAGGGEQY
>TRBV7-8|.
ASSLMGSSGANVLT
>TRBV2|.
ASSENWAPF
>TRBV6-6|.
ASRTSQETQY
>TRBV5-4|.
ASSLTSGETQY
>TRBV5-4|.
ASSSYGTPLGNTEAF
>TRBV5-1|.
ASSLAEGFNEQF
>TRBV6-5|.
ASSYSGAANNQPQH
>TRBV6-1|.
ASSSAGNSPLH
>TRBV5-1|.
ASRSSGTDTQY
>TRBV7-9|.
ASSFDSRANYGYT
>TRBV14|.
ASSQERAIHTQY
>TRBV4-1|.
ASSQDRSGNEQF
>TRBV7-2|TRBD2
ASSFGLAGVQETQY
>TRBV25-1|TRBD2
ASSGSSGGALQNEQF
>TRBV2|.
ASSANRVEEKLF
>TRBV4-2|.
ASSQTRDSNQPQH
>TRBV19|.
ASSIDTPSGANVLT
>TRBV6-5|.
ASRTDRYSNQPQH
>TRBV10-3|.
AISGTTRYNEQF
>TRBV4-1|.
ASSQESGTWAF
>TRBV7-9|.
ASSSIGEAEKLF
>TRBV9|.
ASSFSGGQDTQY
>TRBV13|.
ASSLRTETYWTTEAF
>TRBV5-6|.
ASSFGRRGYEQF
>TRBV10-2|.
ASSVDYASGANVLT
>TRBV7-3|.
ASSFGQRTGELF
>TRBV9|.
ASRASGQETQY